The TCR beta chain described here comes from a study of blood T cell repertoires in COVID-19. In the study overall: COVID-19 samples from acute and convalescent phases originated in the United States, Italy and Spain.

Authors' processing steps: Reference gene primer amplification in the assay estimated nucleated cell counts. Here immunoSEQ multiplex PCR was the method, and the copy in TCRdb shows in-frame clones only, minus some. That table gives V, J and clone size, and the DNA gave D and trimming. The sample carries some 200,000 clones, nearly 80% recorded once. CDR1 is LGHDT, CDR2 YNNKEL, per germline (reference sequence). CDR3 length: 14 amino acids. V lost 1 base, J lost 5 bases, and 9 bases lay in between. This sequence was found in a woman aged 70-85 years with acute or convalescent COVID-19. The V call is TRBV3-1 (or the pseudogene TRBV3-2), the J call TRBJ2-1; weak D call: TRBD2 (5 bases). The sample taken for sequencing was peripheral blood. The CDR3 bases are TGTGCCAGCAGCCAAGTTTCCGGGGACAATGAGCAGTTCTTC. It encodes CASSQVSGDNEQFF.